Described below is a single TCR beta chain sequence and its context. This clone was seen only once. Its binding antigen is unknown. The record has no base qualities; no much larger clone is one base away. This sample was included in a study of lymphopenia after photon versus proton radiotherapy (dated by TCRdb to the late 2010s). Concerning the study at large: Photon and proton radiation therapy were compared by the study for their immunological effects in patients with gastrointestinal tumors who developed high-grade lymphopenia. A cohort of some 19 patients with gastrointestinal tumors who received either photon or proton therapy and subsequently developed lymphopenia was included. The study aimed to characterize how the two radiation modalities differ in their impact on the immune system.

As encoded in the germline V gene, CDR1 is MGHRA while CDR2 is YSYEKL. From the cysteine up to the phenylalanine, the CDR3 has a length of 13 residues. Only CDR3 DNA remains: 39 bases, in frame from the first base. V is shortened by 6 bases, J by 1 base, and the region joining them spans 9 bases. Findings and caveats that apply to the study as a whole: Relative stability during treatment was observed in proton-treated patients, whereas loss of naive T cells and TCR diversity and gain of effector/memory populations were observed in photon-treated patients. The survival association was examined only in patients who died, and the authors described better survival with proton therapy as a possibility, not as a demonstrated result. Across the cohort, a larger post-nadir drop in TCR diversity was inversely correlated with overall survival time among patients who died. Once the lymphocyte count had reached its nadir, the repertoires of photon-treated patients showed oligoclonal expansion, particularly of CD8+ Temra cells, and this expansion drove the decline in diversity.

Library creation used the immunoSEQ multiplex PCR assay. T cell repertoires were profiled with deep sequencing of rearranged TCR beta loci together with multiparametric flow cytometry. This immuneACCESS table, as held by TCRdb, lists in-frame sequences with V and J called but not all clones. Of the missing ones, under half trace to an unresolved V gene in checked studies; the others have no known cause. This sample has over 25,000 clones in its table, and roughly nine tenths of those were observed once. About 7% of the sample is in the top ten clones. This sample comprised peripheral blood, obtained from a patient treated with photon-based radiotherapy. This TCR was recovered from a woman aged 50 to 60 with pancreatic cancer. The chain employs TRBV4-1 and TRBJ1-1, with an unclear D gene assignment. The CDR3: CASRPAENTEAFF. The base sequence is TGCGCCAGCAGACCCGCTGAGAACACTGAAGCTTTCTTT.